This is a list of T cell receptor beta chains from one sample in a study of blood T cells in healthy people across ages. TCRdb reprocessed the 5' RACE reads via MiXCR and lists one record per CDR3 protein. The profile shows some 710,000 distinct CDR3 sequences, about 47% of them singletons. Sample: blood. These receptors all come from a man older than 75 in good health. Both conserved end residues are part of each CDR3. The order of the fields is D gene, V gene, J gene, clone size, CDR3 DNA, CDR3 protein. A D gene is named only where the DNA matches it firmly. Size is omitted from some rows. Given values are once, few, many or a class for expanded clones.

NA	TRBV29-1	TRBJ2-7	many	TGCAGCGCTACCGAAAGCTCCTACGAGCAGTACTTC	CSATESSYEQYF
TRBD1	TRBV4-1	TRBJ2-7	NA	TGCGCCAGCAGCCCCGAACCGGGACAGGGTCTCTCCGAGCAGTACTTC	CASSPEPGQGLSEQYF
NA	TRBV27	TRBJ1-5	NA	TGTGCCAGCAGTCCAGAGACAGGAAATCAGCCCCAGCATTTT	CASSPETGNQPQHF
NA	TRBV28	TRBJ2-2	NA	TGTGCCAGCAGTTTATCCCAGACCGGGGAGCTGTTTTTT	CASSLSQTGELFF
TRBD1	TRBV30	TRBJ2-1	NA	TGTGCCTGGAGTCTTTGGACAGGATACAATGAGCAGTTCTTC	CAWSLWTGYNEQFF
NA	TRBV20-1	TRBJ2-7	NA	TGCAGTGCCCACCGCGGTCTCCGAGCGGCCTCCTACGAGCAGTACTTC	CSAHRGLRAASYEQYF
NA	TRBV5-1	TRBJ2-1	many	TGCGCCAGCAGCTTGGGTCTACTCGATACCTACAATGAGCAGTTCTTC	CASSLGLLDTYNEQFF
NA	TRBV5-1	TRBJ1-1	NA	TGCGCCAGCAGCTTGGTATCCGGGCAAATGAACACTGAAGCTTTCTTT	CASSLVSGQMNTEAFF
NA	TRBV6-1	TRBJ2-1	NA	TGTGCCAGCAGCCGACAGGCAAGCTCCTACAATGAGCAGTTCTTC	CASSRQASSYNEQFF
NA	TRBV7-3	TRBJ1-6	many	TGTGCCAGCAGCTTATACAGCGGGAATTCACCCCTCCACTTT	CASSLYSGNSPLHF
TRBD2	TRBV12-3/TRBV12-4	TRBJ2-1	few	TGTGCCAGCAGCCCTAGCGGGAGGGCGGGTTACAATGAGCAGTTCTTC	CASSPSGRAGYNEQFF
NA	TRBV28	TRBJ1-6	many	TGTGCCAGCAGCAGAAGCCGGGGCCCGGGGTCACCCCTCCACTTT	CASSRSRGPGSPLHF
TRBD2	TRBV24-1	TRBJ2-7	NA	TGTGCCACCAGTGAAAGCCCCGGGACTAAGGACAATGAGCAGTACTTC	CATSESPGTKDNEQYF
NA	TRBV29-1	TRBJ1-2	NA	TGCAGCGTTGAAAGAGGCCTTAACTATGGCTACACCTTC	CSVERGLNYGYTF
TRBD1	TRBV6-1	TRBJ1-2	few	TGTGCCAGCAGCTTAGACAGGGGAGATGGCTACACCTTC	CASSLDRGDGYTF
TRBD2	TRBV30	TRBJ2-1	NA	TGTGCCTGGAATCAGCGGGAGAGTAATGAGCAGTTCTTC	CAWNQRESNEQFF
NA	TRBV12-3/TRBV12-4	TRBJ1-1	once	TGTGCCAGCAGCTCCGTAGGTGGGTTCAACACTGAAGCTTTCTTT	CASSSVGGFNTEAFF
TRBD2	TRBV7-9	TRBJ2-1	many	TGTGCCAGCGACCGGACTAGCGGCCTCGGGGAGCAGTTCTTC	CASDRTSGLGEQFF
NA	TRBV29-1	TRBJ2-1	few	TGCAGCGTTGAAACAGGGAACAGCCTAAACAATGAGCAGTTCTTC	CSVETGNSLNNEQFF
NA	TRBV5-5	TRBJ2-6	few	TGTGCCAGCAGCTTAGGTCCCGACTACTCTGGGGCCAACGTCCTGACTTTC	CASSLGPDYSGANVLTF
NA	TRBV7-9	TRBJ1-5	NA	TGTGCCAGCAGCTACAGGGCTGGGCAGCCCCAGCATTTT	CASSYRAGQPQHF
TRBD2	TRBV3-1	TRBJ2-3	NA	TGTGCTAGCAGCCAAGAACTAGCGGGCTTCACAGATACGCAGTATTTT	CASSQELAGFTDTQYF
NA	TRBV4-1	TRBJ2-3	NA	TGCGCCAGCAGCCAAGGTGTTAGCGGAAGCACAGATACGCAGTATTTT	CASSQGVSGSTDTQYF
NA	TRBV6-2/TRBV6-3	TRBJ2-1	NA	TGTGCCAGCAGCTTACTAGGAGACTACTACAATGAGCAGTTCTTC	CASSLLGDYYNEQFF
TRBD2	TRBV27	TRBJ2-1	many	TGTGCCAGCAGTCCCAACTGGACTAGCGGGAGGGCCCCATACAATGAGCAGTTCTTC	CASSPNWTSGRAPYNEQFF
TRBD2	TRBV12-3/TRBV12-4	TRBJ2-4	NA	TGTGCCAGCAGCAAAGCGGGACTAGTGGCCCTTCTAGCCAAAAACATTCAGTACTTC	CASSKAGLVALLAKNIQYF
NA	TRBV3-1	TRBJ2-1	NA	TGTGCCAGCAGCCATTTTATTCGTAGTCCAGCTGGCTACAATGAGCAGTTCTTC	CASSHFIRSPAGYNEQFF
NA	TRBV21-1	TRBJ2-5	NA	TGTGCCAGCAGCAAAGCGGGGGCAGAGACCCAGTACTTC	CASSKAGAETQYF
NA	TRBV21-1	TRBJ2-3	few	TGTGCCAGCAGCAACCCGGGACTAGCGGGAACAGATACGCAGTATTTT	CASSNPGLAGTDTQYF
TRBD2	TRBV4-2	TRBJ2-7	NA	TGTGCCAGCAGCCAGGACCTCACCACGGGAGGTGGCTTCAACGAGCAGTACTTC	CASSQDLTTGGGFNEQYF
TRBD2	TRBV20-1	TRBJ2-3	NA	TGCAGTGCTAGCCCACCGGGAGGGGCGGGAGATACGCAGTATTTT	CSASPPGGAGDTQYF
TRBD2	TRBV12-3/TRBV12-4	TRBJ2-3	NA	TGTGCCAGCAGTTCCCCTAGCGGGGGGGACACAGATATGCAATATTTT	CASSSPSGGDTDMQYF
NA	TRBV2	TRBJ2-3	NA	TGTGCCAGCAGTGGACGAAGGCCGAACACAGATACGCAGTATTTT	CASSGRRPNTDTQYF
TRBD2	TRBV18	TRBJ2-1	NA	TGTGCCAGCTCACCAGTACTAGCGGGAGGAAACAATGAGCAGTTCTTC	CASSPVLAGGNNEQFF
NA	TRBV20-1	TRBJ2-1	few	TGCAGTGCAAGCGACACAAACCGGCAGTTCTTC	CSASDTNRQFF
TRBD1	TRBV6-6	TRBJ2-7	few	TGTGCCAGCAGTTACGGCAGGGGGACGTACGAGCAGTACTTC	CASSYGRGTYEQYF
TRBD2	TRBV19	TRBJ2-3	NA	TGTGCCAGTAGTACTAGCGGGAGCGATGGAGATACGCAGTATTTT	CASSTSGSDGDTQYF
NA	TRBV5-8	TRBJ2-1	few	TGTGCCAGCAGCTTGGTACGGGAGCTTGACAATGAGCAGTTCTTC	CASSLVRELDNEQFF
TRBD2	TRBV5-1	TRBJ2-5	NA	TGCGCCAGCAGCTCTCAGACTAGCCGCGAGGGGACCCAGTACTTC	CASSSQTSREGTQYF
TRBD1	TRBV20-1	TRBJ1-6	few	TGCAGTGCTAGTCCCCCGACAGGGAGCGGCTCACCCCTCCACTTT	CSASPPTGSGSPLHF